A single T cell receptor beta chain is shown here with its context. The antigen it recognizes is unknown. Per-base qualities were not stored, and no clone one base away is much larger. The data were taken from a study of blood T cell repertoires in COVID-19 (TCRdb year 2020). At the level of the whole study: Samples from collaborators originated in the United States, Italy and Spain and spanned both the acute and convalescent phases of COVID-19. The material from the prospective study consisted of cDNA or gDNA derived from T cells, B-cell-depleted T cells, or PBMCs. Deeply sampled blood TCRbeta repertoires from subjects exposed to, actively infected with, or recovered from COVID-19 were included in the dataset. The repertoires were released in a freely available public database intended as a resource for research on the immune response to SARS-CoV-2. The samples were drawn from the first 160 participants of the ongoing ImmuneRACE study and from 1,254 subjects provided by 6 global collaborators. Sample metadata almost always included a de-identified subject ID, COVID-19 status, age in years and sex. Where available, HLA class I and class II types were taken from metadata supplied by the sample provider and were not determined by assay-based typing. What the authors observed across the whole study: The amount of clinical and demographic metadata varied by source and participant and was provided uncurated.

The collaborating institutions used their own protocols to collect whole blood in K2EDTA tubes. Collaborator samples were shipped for TCRbeta analysis as frozen whole blood, isolated PBMCs, or DNA extracted from either sample type. CDR1 and CDR2, per the germline V gene, are LGHNA and YSLEER. Relative to germline, V is missing 0 bases and J is missing 6 bases, with 6 bases of the junction outside any gene match. The CDR3 holds 16 amino acids from the cysteine to the phenylalanine. The entry retains the CDR3 DNA only, 48 bases that are in frame from base 1. The immunoSEQ Assay, a bias-controlled multiplex PCR, was used to amplify TCRbeta CDR3 regions from genomic DNA. For the original study's pipeline: Within the assay, amplification of reference gene primers was used to estimate how many nucleated cells each sample contained. To quantify the absolute abundance of each unique TCRbeta CDR3 rearrangement, sequence reads were collapsed and filtered. For each sample, productive Simpson clonality was calculated as the square root of Simpson's diversity index over productive rearrangements. TCRdb retrieved this table from immuneACCESS and kept in-frame rearrangements only. Not all clones are present; in checked studies, unresolved V genes account for under half, and no reason is known for the remainder. V and J calls and clone size come straight from that table; D and trimming were deduced from the DNA. The sample table shows about 270,000 clones, and less than 85% are seen once. The top ten hold less than 4% of the sample.

Sequenced: peripheral blood. The chain uses TRBV4-3 and TRBJ2-3; 10 bases in between match TRBD2. The receptor comes from a woman between 18 and 29 years old with acute or convalescent COVID-19. CDR3 sequence: CASSQDWIAGGDTQYF. DNA sequence: TGCGCCAGCAGCCAAGATTGGATAGCGGGAGGTGATACGCAGTATTTT.